These 8 T cell receptor beta chains came from one sample sequenced in a study of cytomegalovirus exposure and HLA in healthy donors. Measured with immunoSEQ multiplex PCR; TCRdb has only the in-frame clones, and not every one. The data show roughly 60,000 clones, roughly nine tenths seen once. Material for sequencing was PBMCs. The receptors were gathered from a woman in her thirties in good health and CMV-seronegative.

The rearrangement uses TRBV19 and TRBJ1-1; D unclear. CDR3 size: 15 residues. The germline V gene has CDR1 LNHDA and CDR2 SQIVND (reference sequence). Trimming cost V 8 bases and J 1 base, with 17 bases left between them. This CDR3 reads CASSTQVLTNTEAFF. The CDR3 region has the DNA TGTGCCAGTTCCACCCAGGTTCTTACGAACACTGAAGCTTTCTTT. Full variable domain (rest looked up from reference TRBV19 and TRBJ1-1): DGGITQSPKYLFRKEGQNVTLSCEQNLNHDAMYWYRQDPGQGLRLIYYSQIVNDFQKGDIAEGYSVSREKKESFPLTVTSAQKNPTAFYLCASSTQVLTNTEAFFGQGTRLTVV.

This clone was recorded only once. The CDR3 nucleotides read TGTGCCAGCAGTTACGAATCGGGGGGCTATGGCTACACCTTC. The encoded protein is CASSYESGGYGYTF. The V gene is TRBV6-6, the J gene TRBJ1-2; TRBD1 might be the D (5 bases). Germline loops: CDR1 MNHNY, CDR2 SVGAGI (reference sequence). This CDR3 is built from 14 residues. Trimming cost V 2 bases and J 4 bases, with 11 bases left between them.

This sequence joins TRBV7-8 and TRBJ2-2, with 9 bases fitting TRBD2. From germline, CDR1 is SGHVS and CDR2 FQNEAQ. V was clipped by 5 bases and J by 3 bases; unmatched bases: 7. The CDR3 spans 16 residues. For the CDR3, the DNA is TGTGCCAGCAGCGCGAGCGGGACTAGCCACACCGGGGAGCTGTTTTTT. It yields the protein CASSASGTSHTGELFF.

The chain couples TRBV5-1 to TRBJ2-5; 10 positions agree with TRBD2. The V segment lost 0 bases and the J segment 3 bases; nucleotides outside the gene matches: 5. The CDR3 runs to 16 residues. From germline, CDR1 is SGHRS and CDR2 YFSETQ. The CDR3: CASSLAGLAGEETQYF. Written as DNA, the CDR3 is TGCGCCAGCAGCTTGGCCGGCCTAGCGGGAGAAGAGACCCAGTACTTC.

The chain joins TRBV27 to TRBJ1-1; possibly TRBD1 for D (5 bases). V lost 3 bases, J lost 5 bases, and 10 bases lay in between. In germline, CDR1 is MNHEY, CDR2 SMNVEV (reference sequence). This CDR3 has 13 residues. The CDR3 DNA reads TGTGCCAGCAGTTTTTTTGGGGGGACTGAAGCTTTCTTT. It translates to CASSFFGGTEAFF.

The J gene is TRBJ2-3, the V gene TRBV27; 7 bases line up with TRBD1. Germline V lookup: CDR1 MNHEY, CDR2 SMNVEV (reference sequence). V trimming: 5 bases; J trimming: 3 bases; junction bases outside the gene matches: 8. The CDR3 is made up of 15 amino acids. The CDR3 bases are TGTGCCAGCAGTCTTACAGGGGAACGGACAGATACGCAGTATTTT. Its protein is CASSLTGERTDTQYF.

This sequence joins TRBV21-1 and TRBJ2-1; the table's D call of TRBD2 was not tested on the DNA. TRBV21-1 corresponds to a pseudogene. The CDR3 spans 17 residues. The CDR3 bases are TGTGCCAGCAGCAAAGAGGGTGCGGGGTATACCTACAATGAGCAGTTCTTC. Amino acid sequence: CASSKEGAGYTYNEQFF.

In its sample, this clone was seen once. This CDR3 is CASSPVGSGNTIYF. The CDR3 coding sequence is TGTGCCAGCAGTCCGGTCGGCTCTGGAAACACCATATATTTT. J is TRBJ1-3 and V is TRBV2; no reliable D call. The CDR3 length is 14 residues. V lost 5 bases to trimming and J lost 0 bases, with 8 bases between them. Germline CDR1 SNHLY, CDR2 FYNNEI.